A selection of T cell receptor beta chains follows, all from one sample in a study of PD-1 blockade in classical Hodgkin lymphoma. Using immunoSEQ multiplex PCR, the repertoire was profiled, and TCRdb retains in-frame clones only, with some absent. The data show about 24,000 clones, about 70% seen once. The starting material was peripheral blood mononuclear cells (PBMCs), obtained before the fourth cycle of nivolumab. Receptors originate from a human donor with classical Hodgkin lymphoma. CDR3s include the opening cysteine and the closing phenylalanine or tryptophan.

v_gene | CDR3aa
TRBV28 | CASSQRGAASLYGYTF
TRBV18 | CASSPRKASSGTDTQYF
TRBV7-8 | CASSTLTDSGNTIYF
TRBV10-3 | CAISERGDLLDYGYTF
TRBV5-1 | CASSLVSGGPVRTGELFF
TRBV2 | CASKETGGGNSPLHF
TRBV18 | CASSPGGSYGYTF
TRBV6-6 | CGTGSSVNSPLHF
TRBV7-2 | CASSLEGVGRYGYTF
TRBV5-1 | CASSPGDRGGHEQYF
TRBV7-2 | CASSWRMNEQFF
TRBV18 | CASSPQKANTEAFF
TRBV7-2 | CASSLDQGNEKLFF
TRBV21-1 | CASSSRSSYNEQFF
TRBV4-3 | CASSQAGDRYNEQFF
TRBV5-5 | CASSFRADTQYF
TRBV11-2 | CASSFGDSSSYEQYF
TRBV14 | CASSYGRGNTEAFF
TRBV11-3 | CASSLGAAQETQYF
TRBV6-1 | CASRWTSTDTEAFF
TRBV5-1 | CASSYDRGGAYNEQFF
TRBV28 | CASSLLGTDYGYTF
TRBV11-3 | CASSFYRVNTEAFF
TRBV11-3 | CASSLVRTGELFF
TRBV7-7 | CASSISGTVNTGELFF
TRBV28 | CASSLWEDTGELFF